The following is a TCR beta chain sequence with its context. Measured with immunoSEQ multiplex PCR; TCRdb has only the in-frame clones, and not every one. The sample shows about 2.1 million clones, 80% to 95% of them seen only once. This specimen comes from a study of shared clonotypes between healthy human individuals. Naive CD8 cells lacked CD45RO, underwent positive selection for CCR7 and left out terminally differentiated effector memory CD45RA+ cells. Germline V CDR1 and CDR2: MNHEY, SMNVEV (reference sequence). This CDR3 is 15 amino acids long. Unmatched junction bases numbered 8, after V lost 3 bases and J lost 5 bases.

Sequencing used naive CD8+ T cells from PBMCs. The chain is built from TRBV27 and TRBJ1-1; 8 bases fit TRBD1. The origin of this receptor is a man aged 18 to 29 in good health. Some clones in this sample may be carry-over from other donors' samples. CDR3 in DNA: TGTGCCAGCAGTTTGGGTGGGACAGGTGGAACTGAAGCTTTCTTT. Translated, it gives CASSLGGTGGTEAFF.